Sequencing of this T cell receptor beta chain was carried out in a study of yellow fever vaccine responses in identical twins. TCRdb ran MiXCR on the RT-PCR reads and lists one entry per CDR3 protein. This table holds almost 5,500 distinct CDR3 sequences, 70% to 90% found once. Germline lookup yields CDR1 SGHVS and CDR2 FQNEAQ. The CDR3 is 13 amino acids. Trimming took off 5 bases at V and 2 bases at J, with 7 bases between the two ends. General study findings and limits: Among the twins, the vaccine T cell response reportedly seemed partly convergent and partly personalized.

With respect to this clonotype: Its antigen is currently unknown.

The clonotype comes from a woman between 18 and 30 years old who received the yellow fever vaccine. The chain couples TRBV7-8 to TRBJ2-1; D call uncertain. Sequenced here: T cells from blood (PBMCs), unsorted or a sorted subset (not recorded which), sampled before or after yellow fever vaccination (not recorded which). CDR3 protein: CASSPGPYNEQFF. CDR3 in DNA: TGTGCCAGCAGCCCCGGCCCCTACAATGAGCAGTTCTTC. Complete variable domain (other parts from reference TRBV7-8 and TRBJ2-1): GAGVSQSPRYKVAKRGQDVALRCDPISGHVSLFWYQQALGQGPEFLTYFQNEAQLDKSGLPSDRFFAERPEGSVSTLKIQRTQQEDSAVYLCASSPGPYNEQFFGPGTRLTVL.